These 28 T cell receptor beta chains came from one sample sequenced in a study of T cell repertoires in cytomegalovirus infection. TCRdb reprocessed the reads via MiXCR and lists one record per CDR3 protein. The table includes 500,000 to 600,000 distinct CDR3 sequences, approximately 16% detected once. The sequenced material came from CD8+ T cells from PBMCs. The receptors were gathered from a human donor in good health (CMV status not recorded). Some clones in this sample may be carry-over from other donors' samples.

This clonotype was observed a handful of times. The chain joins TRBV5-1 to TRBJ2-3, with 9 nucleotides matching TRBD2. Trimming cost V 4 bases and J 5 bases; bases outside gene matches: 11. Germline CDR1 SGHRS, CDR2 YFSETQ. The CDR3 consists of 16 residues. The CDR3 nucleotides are TGCGCCAGCAGCCCTCTGGAGCGGGGGGATTTAGATACGCAGTATTTT. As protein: CASSPLERGDLDTQYF. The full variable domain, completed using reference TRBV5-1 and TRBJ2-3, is KAGVTQTPRYLIKTRGQQVTLSCSPISGHRSVSWYQQTPGQGLQFLFEYFSETQRNKGNFPGRFSGRQFSNSRSEMNVSTLELGDSALYLCASSPLERGDLDTQYFGPGTRLTVL.

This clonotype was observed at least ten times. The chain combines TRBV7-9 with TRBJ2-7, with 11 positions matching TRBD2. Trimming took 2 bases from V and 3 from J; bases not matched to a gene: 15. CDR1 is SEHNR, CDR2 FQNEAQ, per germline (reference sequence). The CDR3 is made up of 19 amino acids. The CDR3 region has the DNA TGTGCCAGCAGCTTATTGGAAGGTGCCAGACTAGCGGGAATCTACGAGCAGTACTTC. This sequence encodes CASSLLEGARLAGIYEQYF.

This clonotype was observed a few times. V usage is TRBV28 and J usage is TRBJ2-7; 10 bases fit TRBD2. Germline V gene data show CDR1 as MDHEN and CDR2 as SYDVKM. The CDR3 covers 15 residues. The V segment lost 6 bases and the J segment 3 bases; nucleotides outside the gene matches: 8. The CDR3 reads CASRLLAGGRYEQYF. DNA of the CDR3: TGTGCCAGCAGGCTCTTAGCGGGAGGACGCTACGAGCAGTACTTC.

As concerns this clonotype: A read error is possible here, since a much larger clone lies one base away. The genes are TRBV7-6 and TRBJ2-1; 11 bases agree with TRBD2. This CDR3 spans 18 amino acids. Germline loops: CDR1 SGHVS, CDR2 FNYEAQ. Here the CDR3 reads CASSLDWASGGPTDEQLF. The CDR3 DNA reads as TGTGCCAGCAGCTTAGATTGGGCTAGCGGGGGGCCTACAGATGAGCAGTTATTC.

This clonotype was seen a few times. The CDR3 bases are TGTGCCAGCAGCCAAGAAATCAGGACCGAACCTGGAAACACCATATATTTT. Its protein is CASSQEIRTEPGNTIYF. This chain connects TRBV3-1 to TRBJ1-3; D call uncertain. The V and J ends lost 0 bases and 2 bases respectively, with 14 bases between them. CDR3 length: 17 residues. Per the germline V gene, CDR1 is LGHDT and CDR2 is YNNKEL (reference sequence).

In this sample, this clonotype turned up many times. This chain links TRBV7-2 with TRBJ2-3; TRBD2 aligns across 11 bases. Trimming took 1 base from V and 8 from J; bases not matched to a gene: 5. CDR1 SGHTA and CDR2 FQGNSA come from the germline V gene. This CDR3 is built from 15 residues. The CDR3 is CASSLVLAGEPTQYF. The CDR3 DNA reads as TGTGCCAGCAGCTTAGTACTAGCGGGGGAGCCTACGCAGTATTTT.

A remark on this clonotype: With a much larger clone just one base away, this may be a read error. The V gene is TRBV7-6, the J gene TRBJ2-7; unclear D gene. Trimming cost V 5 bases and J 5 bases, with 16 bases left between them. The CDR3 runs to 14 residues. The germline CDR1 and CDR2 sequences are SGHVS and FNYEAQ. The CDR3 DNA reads TGTGCCAGCAGCCCCCGACCATACGCGAACGAGCAGTACTTC. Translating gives CASSPRPYANEQYF.

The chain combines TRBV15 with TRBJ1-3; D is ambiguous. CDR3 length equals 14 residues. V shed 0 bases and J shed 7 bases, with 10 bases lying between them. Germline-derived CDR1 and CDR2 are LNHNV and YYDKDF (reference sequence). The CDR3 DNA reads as TGTGCCACCAGCAGAGATAGAGGAGGTAACACCATATATTTT. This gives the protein CATSRDRGGNTIYF.

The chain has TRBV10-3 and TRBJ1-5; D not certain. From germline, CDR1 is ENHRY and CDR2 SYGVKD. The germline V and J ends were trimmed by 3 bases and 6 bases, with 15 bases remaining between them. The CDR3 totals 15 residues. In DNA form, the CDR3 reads TGTGCCATCAGTGATGGCCCGGGCCTCGGTCAGCCCCAGCATTTT. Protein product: CAISDGPGLGQPQHF.

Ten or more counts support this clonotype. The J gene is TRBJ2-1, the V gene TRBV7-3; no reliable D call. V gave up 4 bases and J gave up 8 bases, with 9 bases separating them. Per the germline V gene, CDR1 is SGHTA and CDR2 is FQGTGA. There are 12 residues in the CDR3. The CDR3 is CASSSHSDEQFF. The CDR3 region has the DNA TGTGCCAGCAGCTCACACTCGGATGAGCAGTTCTTC.

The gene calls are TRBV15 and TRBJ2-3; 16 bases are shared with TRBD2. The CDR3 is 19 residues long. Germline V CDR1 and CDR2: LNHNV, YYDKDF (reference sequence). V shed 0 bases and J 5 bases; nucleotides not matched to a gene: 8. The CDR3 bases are TGTGCCACCAGCAGAGATCCCGGGACTAGCGGGAGGGCCGTAGATACGCAGTATTTT. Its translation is CATSRDPGTSGRAVDTQYF.

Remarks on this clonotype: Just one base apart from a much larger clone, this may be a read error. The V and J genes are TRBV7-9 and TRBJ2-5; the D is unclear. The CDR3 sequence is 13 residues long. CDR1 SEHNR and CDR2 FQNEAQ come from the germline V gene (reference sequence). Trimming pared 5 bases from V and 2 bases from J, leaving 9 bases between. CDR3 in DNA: TGTGCCAGCAGCCGACTCGATCAAGAGACCCAGTACTTC. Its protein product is CASSRLDQETQYF.

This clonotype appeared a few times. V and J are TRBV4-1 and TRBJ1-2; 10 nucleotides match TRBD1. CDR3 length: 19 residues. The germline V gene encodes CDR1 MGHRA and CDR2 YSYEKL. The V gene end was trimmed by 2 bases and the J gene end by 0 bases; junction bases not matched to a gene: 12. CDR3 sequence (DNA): TGCGCCAGCAGCCAACCCCCGGACAGGGGGTCCTTAGCTAACTATGGCTACACCTTC. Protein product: CASSQPPDRGSLANYGYTF.

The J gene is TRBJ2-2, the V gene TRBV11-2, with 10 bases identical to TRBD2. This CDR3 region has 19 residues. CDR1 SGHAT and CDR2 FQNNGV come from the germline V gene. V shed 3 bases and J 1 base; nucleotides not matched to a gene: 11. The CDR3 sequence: CASSLWTSGPRRNTGELFF. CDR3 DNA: TGTGCCAGCAGCTTGTGGACTAGCGGTCCCAGACGGAACACCGGGGAGCTGTTTTTT.

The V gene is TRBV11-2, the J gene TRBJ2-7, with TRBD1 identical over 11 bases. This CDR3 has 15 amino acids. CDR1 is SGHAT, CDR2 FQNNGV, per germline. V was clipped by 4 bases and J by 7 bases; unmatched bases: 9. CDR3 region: CASSSTGTGGLEQYF. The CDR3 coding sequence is TGTGCCAGCAGCTCAACCGGGACAGGGGGATTAGAGCAGTACTTC.

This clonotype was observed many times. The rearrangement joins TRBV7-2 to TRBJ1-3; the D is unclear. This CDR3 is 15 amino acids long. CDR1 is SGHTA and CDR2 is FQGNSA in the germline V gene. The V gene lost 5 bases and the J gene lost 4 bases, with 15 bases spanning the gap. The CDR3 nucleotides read TGTGCCAGCAGCCCCTCCGACAAGAAAGGAAACACCATATATTTT. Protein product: CASSPSDKKGNTIYF. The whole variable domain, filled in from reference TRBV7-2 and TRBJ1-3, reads GAGVSQSPSNKVTEKGKDVELRCDPISGHTALYWYRQSLGQGLEFLIYFQGNSAPDKSGLPSDRFSAERTGGSVSTLTIQRTQQEDSAVYLCASSPSDKKGNTIYFGEGSWLTVV.

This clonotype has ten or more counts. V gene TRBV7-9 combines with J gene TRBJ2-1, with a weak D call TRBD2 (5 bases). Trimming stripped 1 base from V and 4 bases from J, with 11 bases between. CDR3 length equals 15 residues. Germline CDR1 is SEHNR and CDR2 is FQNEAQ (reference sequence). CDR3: CASSLGGYPYNEQFF. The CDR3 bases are TGTGCCAGCAGCTTAGGAGGGTACCCTTACAATGAGCAGTTCTTC.

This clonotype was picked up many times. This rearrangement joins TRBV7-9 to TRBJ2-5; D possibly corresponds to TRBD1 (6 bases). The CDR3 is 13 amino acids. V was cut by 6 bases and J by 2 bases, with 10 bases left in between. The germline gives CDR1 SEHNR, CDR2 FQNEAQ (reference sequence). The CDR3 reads CASRDGQQETQYF. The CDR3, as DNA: TGTGCCAGCAGGGACGGACAGCAAGAGACCCAGTACTTC.

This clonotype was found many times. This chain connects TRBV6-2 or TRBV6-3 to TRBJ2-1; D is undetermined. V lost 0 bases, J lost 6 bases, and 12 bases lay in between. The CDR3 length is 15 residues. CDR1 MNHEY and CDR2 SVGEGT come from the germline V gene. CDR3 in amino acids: CASSYSGSRVNEQFF. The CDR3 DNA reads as TGTGCCAGCAGTTACTCGGGCAGTCGGGTCAATGAGCAGTTCTTC.

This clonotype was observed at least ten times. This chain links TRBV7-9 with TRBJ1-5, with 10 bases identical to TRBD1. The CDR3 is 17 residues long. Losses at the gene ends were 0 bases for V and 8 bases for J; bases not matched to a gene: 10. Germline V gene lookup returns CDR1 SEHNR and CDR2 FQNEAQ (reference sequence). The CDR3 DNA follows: TGTGCCAGCAGCTTAGCGCGAGGGGACAGGGGTTACGAGCCCCAGCATTTT. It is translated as CASSLARGDRGYEPQHF. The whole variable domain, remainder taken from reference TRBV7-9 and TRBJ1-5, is DTGVSQNPRHKITKRGQNVTFRCDPISEHNRLYWYRQTLGQGPEFLTYFQNEAQLEKSRLLSDRFSAERPKGSFSTLEIQRTEQGDSAMYLCASSLARGDRGYEPQHFGDGTRLSIL.

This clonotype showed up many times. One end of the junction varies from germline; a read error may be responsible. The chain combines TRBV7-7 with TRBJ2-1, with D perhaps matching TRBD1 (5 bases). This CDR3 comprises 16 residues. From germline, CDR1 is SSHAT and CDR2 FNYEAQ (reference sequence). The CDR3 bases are TGTGCTAGCAGCTTAGGGGCGGAGAGCTCCTACAATGAGCAGTTCTTC. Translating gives CASSLGAESSYNEQFF. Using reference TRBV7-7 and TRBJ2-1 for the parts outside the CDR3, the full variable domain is GAGVSQSPRYKVTKRGQDVTLRCDPISSHATLYWYQQALGQGPEFLTYFNYEAQPDKSGLPSDRFSAERPEGSISTLTIQRTEQRDSAMYRCASSLGAESSYNEQFFGPGTRLTVL.

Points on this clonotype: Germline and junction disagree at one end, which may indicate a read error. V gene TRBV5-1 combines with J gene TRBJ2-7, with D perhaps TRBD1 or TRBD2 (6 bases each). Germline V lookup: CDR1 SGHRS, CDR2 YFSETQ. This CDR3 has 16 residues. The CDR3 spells CASSSSRGRHSYEKYF. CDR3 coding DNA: TGCGCCAGCAGCTCCTCTCGGGGGCGCCACTCCTACGAGAAGTACTTC.

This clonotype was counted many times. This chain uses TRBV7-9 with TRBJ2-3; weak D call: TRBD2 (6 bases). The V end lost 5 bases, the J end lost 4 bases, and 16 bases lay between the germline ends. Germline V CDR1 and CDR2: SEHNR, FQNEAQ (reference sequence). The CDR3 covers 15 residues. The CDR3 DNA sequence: TGTGCCAGCAGCCCCCCCAGGGAGGATCCAGATACGCAGTATTTT. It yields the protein CASSPPREDPDTQYF.

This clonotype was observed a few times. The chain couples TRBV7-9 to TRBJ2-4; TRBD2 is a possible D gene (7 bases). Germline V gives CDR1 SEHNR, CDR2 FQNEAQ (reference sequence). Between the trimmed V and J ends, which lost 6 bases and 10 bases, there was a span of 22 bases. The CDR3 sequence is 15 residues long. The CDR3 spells CASRAIVGGGLIQYF. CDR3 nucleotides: TGTGCCAGCAGAGCGATAGTGGGGGGGGGGCTAATTCAGTACTTC.

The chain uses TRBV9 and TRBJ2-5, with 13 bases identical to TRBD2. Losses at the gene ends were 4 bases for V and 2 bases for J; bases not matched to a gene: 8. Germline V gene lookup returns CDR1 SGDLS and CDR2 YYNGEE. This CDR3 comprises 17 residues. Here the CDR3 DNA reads TGTGCCAGCAGCCCTACAAGGGGACTAGCGGGGCAAGAGACCCAGTACTTC. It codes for CASSPTRGLAGQETQYF.

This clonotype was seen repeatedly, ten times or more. CDR3 residues: CASSDFGYEQYF. The DNA for the CDR3 is TGTGCCAGCAGTGATTTCGGCTACGAGCAGTACTTC. The rearrangement links TRBV6-1 to TRBJ2-7, with unresolved D. The V end was cut by 3 bases, the J end by 3 bases, with 6 bases between. CDR1 MNHNS and CDR2 SASEGT come from the germline V gene. The CDR3 totals 12 residues.

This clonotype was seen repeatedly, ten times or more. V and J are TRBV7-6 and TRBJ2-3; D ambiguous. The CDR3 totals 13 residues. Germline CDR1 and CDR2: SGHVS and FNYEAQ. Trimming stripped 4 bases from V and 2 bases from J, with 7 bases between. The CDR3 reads CASSSAPTDTQYF. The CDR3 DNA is TGTGCCAGCAGCTCAGCCCCCACAGATACGCAGTATTTT.

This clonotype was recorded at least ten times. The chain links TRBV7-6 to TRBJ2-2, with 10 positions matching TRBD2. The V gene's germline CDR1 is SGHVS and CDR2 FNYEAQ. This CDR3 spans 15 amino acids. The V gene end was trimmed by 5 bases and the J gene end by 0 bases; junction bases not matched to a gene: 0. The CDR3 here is CASSTSGANTGELFF. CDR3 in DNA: TGTGCCAGCAGCACTAGCGGGGCGAACACCGGGGAGCTGTTTTTT.